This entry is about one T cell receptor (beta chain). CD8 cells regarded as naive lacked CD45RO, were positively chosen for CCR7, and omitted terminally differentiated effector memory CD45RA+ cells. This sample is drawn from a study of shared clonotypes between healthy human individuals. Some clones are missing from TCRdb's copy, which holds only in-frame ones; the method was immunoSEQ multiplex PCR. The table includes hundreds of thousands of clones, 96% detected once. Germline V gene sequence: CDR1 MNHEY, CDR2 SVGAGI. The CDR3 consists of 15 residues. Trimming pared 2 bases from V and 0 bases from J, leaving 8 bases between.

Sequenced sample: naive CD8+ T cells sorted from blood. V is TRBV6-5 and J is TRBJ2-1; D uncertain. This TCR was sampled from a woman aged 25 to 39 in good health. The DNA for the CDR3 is TGTGCCAGCAGTTACATTACGTTCTCCTACAATGAGCAGTTCTTC. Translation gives CASSYITFSYNEQFF.